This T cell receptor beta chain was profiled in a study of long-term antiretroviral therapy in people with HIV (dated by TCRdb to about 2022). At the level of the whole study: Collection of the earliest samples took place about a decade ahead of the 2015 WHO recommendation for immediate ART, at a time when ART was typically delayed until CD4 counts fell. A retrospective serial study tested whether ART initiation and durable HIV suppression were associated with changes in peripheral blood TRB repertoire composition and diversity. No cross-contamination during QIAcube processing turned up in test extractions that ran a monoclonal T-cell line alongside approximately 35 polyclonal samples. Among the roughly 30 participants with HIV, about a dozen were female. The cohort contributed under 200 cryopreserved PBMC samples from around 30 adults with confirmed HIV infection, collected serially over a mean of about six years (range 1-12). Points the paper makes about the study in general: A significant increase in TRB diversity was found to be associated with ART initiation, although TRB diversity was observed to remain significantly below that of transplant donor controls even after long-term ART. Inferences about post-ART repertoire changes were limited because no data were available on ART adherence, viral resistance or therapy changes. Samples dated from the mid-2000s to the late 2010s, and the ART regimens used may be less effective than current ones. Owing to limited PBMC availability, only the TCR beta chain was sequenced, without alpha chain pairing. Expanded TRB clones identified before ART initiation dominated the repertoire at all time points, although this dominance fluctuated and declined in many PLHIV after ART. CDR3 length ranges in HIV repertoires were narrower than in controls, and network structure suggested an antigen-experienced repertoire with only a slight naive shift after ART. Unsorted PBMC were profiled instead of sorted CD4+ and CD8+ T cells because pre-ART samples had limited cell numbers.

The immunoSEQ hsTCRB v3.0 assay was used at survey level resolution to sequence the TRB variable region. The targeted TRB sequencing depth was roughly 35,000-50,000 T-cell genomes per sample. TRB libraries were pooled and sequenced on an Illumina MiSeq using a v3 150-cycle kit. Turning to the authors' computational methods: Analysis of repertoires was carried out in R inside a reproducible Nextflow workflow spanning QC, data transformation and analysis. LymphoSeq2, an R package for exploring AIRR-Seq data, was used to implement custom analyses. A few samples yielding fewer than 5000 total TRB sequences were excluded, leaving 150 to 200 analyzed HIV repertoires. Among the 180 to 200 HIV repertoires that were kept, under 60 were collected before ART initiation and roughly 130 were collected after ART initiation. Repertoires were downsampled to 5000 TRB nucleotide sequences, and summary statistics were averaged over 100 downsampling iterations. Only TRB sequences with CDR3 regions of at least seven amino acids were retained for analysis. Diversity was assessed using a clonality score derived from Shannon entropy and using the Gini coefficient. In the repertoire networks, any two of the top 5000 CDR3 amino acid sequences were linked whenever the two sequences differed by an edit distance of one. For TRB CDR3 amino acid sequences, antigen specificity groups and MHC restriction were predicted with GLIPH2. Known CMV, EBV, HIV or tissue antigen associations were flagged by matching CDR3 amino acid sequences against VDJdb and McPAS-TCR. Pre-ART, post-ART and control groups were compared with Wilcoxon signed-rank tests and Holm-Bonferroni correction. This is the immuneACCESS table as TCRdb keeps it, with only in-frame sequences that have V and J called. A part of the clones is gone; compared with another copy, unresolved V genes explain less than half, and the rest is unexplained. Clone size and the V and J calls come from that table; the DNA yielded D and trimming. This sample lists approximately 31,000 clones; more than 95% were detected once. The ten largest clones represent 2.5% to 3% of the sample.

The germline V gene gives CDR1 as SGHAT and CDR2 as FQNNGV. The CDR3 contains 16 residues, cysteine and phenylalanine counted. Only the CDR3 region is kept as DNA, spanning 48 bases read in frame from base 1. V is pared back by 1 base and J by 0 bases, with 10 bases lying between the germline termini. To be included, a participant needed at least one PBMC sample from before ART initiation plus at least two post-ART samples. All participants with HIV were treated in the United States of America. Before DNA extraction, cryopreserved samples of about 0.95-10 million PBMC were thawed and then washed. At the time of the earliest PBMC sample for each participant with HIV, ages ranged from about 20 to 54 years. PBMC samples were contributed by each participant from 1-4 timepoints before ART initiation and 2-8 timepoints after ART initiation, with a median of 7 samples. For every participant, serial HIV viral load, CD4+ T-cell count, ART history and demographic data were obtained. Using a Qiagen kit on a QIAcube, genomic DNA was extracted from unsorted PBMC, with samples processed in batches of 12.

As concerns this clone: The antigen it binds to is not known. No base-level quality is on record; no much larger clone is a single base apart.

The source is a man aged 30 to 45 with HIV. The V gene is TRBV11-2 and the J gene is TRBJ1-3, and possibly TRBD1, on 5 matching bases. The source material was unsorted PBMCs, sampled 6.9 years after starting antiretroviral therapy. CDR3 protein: CASSLGGTLSGNTIYF. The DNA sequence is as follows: TGTGCCAGCAGCTTAGGAGGGACTCTCTCTGGAAACACCATATATTTT. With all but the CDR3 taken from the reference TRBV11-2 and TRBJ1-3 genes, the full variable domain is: EAGVAQSPRYKIIEKRQSVAFWCNPISGHATLYWYQQILGQGPKLLIQFQNNGVVDDSQLPKDRFSAERLKGVDSTLKIQPAKLEDSAVYLCASSLGGTLSGNTIYFGEGSWLTVV.